The 29 T cell receptor beta chains below were found in one sample sequenced in a study of cytomegalovirus exposure and HLA in healthy donors. Primers: 60 Vbeta forward and 13 Jbeta reverse. Assay: immunoSEQ multiplex PCR; the TCRdb copy retains only in-frame clones and omits some. The sample includes roughly 69,000 clones. Input material: PBMCs. These receptors were taken from a young woman in good health and CMV-seronegative.

The V call is TRBV9, the J call TRBJ2-7, with D perhaps matching TRBD1 (7 bases). CDR3 length: 13 residues. The V gene's germline CDR1 is SGDLS and CDR2 YYNGEE. V was shortened by 7 bases and J by 4 bases, with 15 bases between the two germline ends. CDR3 amino acids: CASAGTAGYEQYF. The CDR3 bases are TGTGCCAGCGCTGGGACAGCGGGTTACGAGCAGTACTTC.

This chain connects TRBV5-5 to TRBJ2-5, with D maybe TRBD1 (6 bases). Trimming stripped 3 bases from V and 2 bases from J, with 8 bases between. The CDR3 runs 13 residues. Per germline, CDR1 SGHKS and CDR2 YYEKEE (reference sequence). CDR3 in amino acids: CASSSRGQETQYF. The CDR3 coding sequence is TGTGCCAGCAGCTCCAGGGGTCAAGAGACCCAGTACTTC.

V and J are TRBV10-3 and TRBJ2-7; 12 bases agree with TRBD1. Germline V lookup: CDR1 ENHRY, CDR2 SYGVKD. The V and J ends lost 6 bases and 6 bases, in that order; junction bases with no gene match: 6. The CDR3 length is 14 residues. The CDR3 bases are TGTGCCATCAGCCCGGGACAGGGGGCGAGCGAGCAGTACTTC. Translating it yields CAISPGQGASEQYF.

The chain uses TRBV19 and TRBJ2-7; D is perhaps TRBD1 (6 bases). Trimming stripped 2 bases from V and 3 bases from J, with 8 bases between. This CDR3 comprises 13 residues. Germline V CDR1 and CDR2: LNHDA, SQIVND (reference sequence). CDR3 DNA sequence: TGTGCCAGTAGTATAAACAGGGACTACGAGCAGTACTTC. Translated: CASSINRDYEQYF.

V usage is TRBV7-9 and J usage is TRBJ2-1, with 13 bases matching TRBD2. V was pared by 5 bases and J by 15 bases, with 10 bases of the junction left unmatched. Per germline, CDR1 SEHNR and CDR2 FQNEAQ (reference sequence). The CDR3 consists of 14 residues. The CDR3 sequence: CASSRGTSGKGSFF. The DNA for the CDR3 is TGTGCCAGCAGCCGTGGGACTAGCGGGAAGGGGTCGTTCTTC.

The V and J genes are TRBV30 and TRBJ2-4, with TRBD1 as a possible D gene (6 bases). Trimming removed 3 bases from V and 6 bases from J, with 15 bases in between. The CDR3 runs 14 residues. Germline V lookup: CDR1 GTSNPN, CDR2 SVGIG (reference sequence). This CDR3 is CAWSADRVRNIQYF. The CDR3 DNA reads TGTGCCTGGAGCGCGGACAGAGTGAGAAACATTCAGTACTTC. Looking up the rest from reference TRBV30 and TRBJ2-4 gives the full variable domain: SQTIHQWPATLVQPVGSPLSLECTVEGTSNPNLYWYRQAAGRGLQLLFYSVGIGQISSEVPQNLSASRPQDRQFILSSKKLLLSDSGFYLCAWSADRVRNIQYFGAGTRLSVL.

The V and J genes are TRBV4-2 and TRBJ2-5; tentatively, D is TRBD2 (6 bases). Trimming stripped 3 bases from V and 5 bases from J, with 10 bases between. CDR1 is LGHNA and CDR2 is YNFKEQ in the germline V gene. The CDR3 has 13 amino acids. This chain's CDR3 is CASSQWEEETQYF. CDR3 coding DNA: TGTGCCAGCAGCCAGTGGGAGGAGGAGACCCAGTACTTC.

The chain employs TRBV6-5 and TRBJ2-7, with TRBD2 matching 8 bases. The CDR3 extends over 13 amino acids. Looked up from germline, CDR1 is MNHEY and CDR2 is SVGAGI. V lost 2 bases, J lost 4 bases, and 1 base stayed unmatched. CDR3 residues: CASSYRGGYEQYF. CDR3 sequence (DNA): TGTGCCAGCAGTTACCGGGGGGGGTACGAGCAGTACTTC.

With regard to this clone: The same CDR3 is also encoded by other DNA sequences in this sample. This rearrangement joins TRBV30 to TRBJ2-1; 7 bases align to TRBD1. V gave up 7 bases and J gave up 7 bases; unmatched junction bases: 7. The CDR3 contains 12 residues. The germline gives CDR1 GTSNPN, CDR2 SVGIG (reference sequence). CDR3 nucleotide sequence: TGTGCCTCTCCCCTGGACAGGAATGAGCAGTTCTTC. It codes for CASPLDRNEQFF.

The chain joins TRBV5-4 to TRBJ2-7, with 8 bases fitting TRBD1. Germline CDR1 reads SGHNT; CDR2 reads YYREEE (reference sequence). V was pared by 4 bases and J by 6 bases, with 9 bases of the junction left unmatched. The CDR3 has 14 residues. Here the CDR3 reads CASSPQGAFGEQYF. For the CDR3, the DNA is TGTGCCAGCAGCCCGCAGGGGGCGTTTGGCGAGCAGTACTTC.

This rearrangement joins TRBV14 to TRBJ2-3, with TRBD1 identical over 7 bases. This CDR3 region has 18 residues. Germline V CDR1 and CDR2: SGHDN, FVKESK. Unmatched junction bases numbered 15, after V lost 0 bases and J lost 6 bases. The CDR3 loop reads CASSQELVRGRIRDTQYF. The DNA of the CDR3 is TGTGCCAGCAGCCAAGAGTTGGTAAGGGGGCGAATCCGCGATACGCAGTATTTT.

The V gene is TRBV28, the J gene TRBJ1-6; 8 bases agree with TRBD1. Germline CDR1 reads MDHEN; CDR2 reads SYDVKM. CDR3 size: 15 residues. V trimming: 5 bases; J trimming: 4 bases; junction bases outside the gene matches: 4. CDR3 amino acids: CASSIGTGYNSPLHF. The CDR3 coding sequence is TGTGCCAGCAGTATCGGGACAGGATATAATTCACCCCTCCACTTT.

The J gene is TRBJ2-1, the V gene TRBV30, with 8 bases that match TRBD1. Germline V gene lookup returns CDR1 GTSNPN and CDR2 SVGIG (reference sequence). CDR3 length equals 12 residues. Losses at the gene ends were 8 bases for V and 8 bases for J; bases not matched to a gene: 8. CDR3 protein: CARTGIGDEQFF. The CDR3 DNA sequence: TGTGCCCGGACAGGGATTGGCGATGAGCAGTTCTTC.

The chain links TRBV30 to TRBJ2-7; D perhaps matches TRBD2 (5 bases). CDR1 and CDR2 from the germline V gene are GTSNPN and SVGIG (reference sequence). V was trimmed by 5 bases and J by 2 bases, leaving 16 bases between them. CDR3 size: 14 residues. Here the CDR3 DNA reads TGTGCCTGGTCTCCACTAGTGAGCACCTACGAGCAGTACTTC. Translating it yields CAWSPLVSTYEQYF.

The chain carries TRBV18 and TRBJ1-2, with 11 bases aligning to TRBD1. V shed 0 bases, J shed 2 bases, and the junction held 5 bases outside the gene matches. Per the germline V gene, CDR1 is KGHSH and CDR2 is LQKENI. The CDR3 totals 17 residues. This CDR3 is CASSPPAGDRGNYGYTF. In DNA form, the CDR3 reads TGTGCCAGCTCACCACCGGCGGGGGACAGGGGGAACTATGGCTACACCTTC. The full variable domain, with the rest looked up from reference TRBV18 and TRBJ1-2, is NAGVMQNPRHLVRRRGQEARLRCSPMKGHSHVYWYRQLPEEGLKFMVYLQKENIIDESGMPKERFSAEFPKEGPSILRIQQVVRGDSAAYFCASSPPAGDRGNYGYTFGSGTRLTVV.

The CDR3 region is CASTYGDFYEQYF. The CDR3 bases are TGTGCCAGCACTTACGGGGACTTCTACGAGCAGTACTTC. The chain uses TRBV11-2 and TRBJ2-7; D is perhaps TRBD2 (6 bases). The CDR3 has 13 residues. Germline values: CDR1 SGHAT, CDR2 FQNNGV. Trimming took 7 bases from V and 3 from J, leaving 13 bases between them. The full variable domain, its missing parts supplied by reference TRBV11-2 and TRBJ2-7, is EAGVAQSPRYKIIEKRQSVAFWCNPISGHATLYWYQQILGQGPKLLIQFQNNGVVDDSQLPKDRFSAERLKGVDSTLKIQPAKLEDSAVYLCASTYGDFYEQYFGPGTRLTVT.

The chain joins TRBV5-1 to TRBJ2-7; 9 nucleotides match TRBD1. The CDR3 sequence is 14 residues long. J lost 6 bases, V lost 4 bases, and 8 bases had no gene match. Germline V lookup: CDR1 SGHRS, CDR2 YFSETQ. In nucleotides, the CDR3 is TGCGCCAGCAGCCCGGGACAGGGTATGGTCGAGCAGTACTTC. Its protein is CASSPGQGMVEQYF. Using reference TRBV5-1 and TRBJ2-7 for the parts outside the CDR3, the full variable domain is KAGVTQTPRYLIKTRGQQVTLSCSPISGHRSVSWYQQTPGQGLQFLFEYFSETQRNKGNFPGRFSGRQFSNSRSEMNVSTLELGDSALYLCASSPGQGMVEQYFGPGTRLTVT.

The rearrangement links TRBV27 to TRBJ2-7, with TRBD2 matching over 13 bases. The germline gives CDR1 MNHEY, CDR2 SMNVEV (reference sequence). CDR3 size: 14 residues. Trimming took 3 bases from V and 5 from J; bases not matched to a gene: 1. In DNA form, the CDR3 reads TGTGCCAGCAGTTTCGGGACTAGCGGGAACGAGCAGTACTTC. It encodes CASSFGTSGNEQYF.

This chain joins TRBV5-4 and TRBJ1-2, with 10 bases lining up with TRBD1. The V segment lost 0 bases and the J segment 6 bases; nucleotides outside the gene matches: 2. Germline V CDR1 and CDR2: SGHNT, YYREEE (reference sequence). The CDR3 contains 14 residues. The CDR3 region is CASSLETGGNGYTF. CDR3 nucleotide sequence: TGTGCCAGCAGCTTGGAGACAGGGGGCAATGGCTACACCTTC.

The chain combines TRBV18 with TRBJ1-2, with TRBD1 identical over 10 bases. CDR3 size: 15 residues. Germline-derived CDR1 and CDR2 are KGHSH and LQKENI. J gave up 8 bases and V 3 bases, and 9 bases lay outside the gene matches. The CDR3 is CASSPPGQGTWGYTF. In DNA, the CDR3 is TGTGCCAGCTCACCTCCGGGACAGGGGACTTGGGGCTACACCTTC.

This chain links TRBV30 with TRBJ1-6, with D maybe TRBD1 (5 bases). The V and J ends lost 0 bases and 5 bases respectively, with 17 bases between them. Germline lookup yields CDR1 GTSNPN and CDR2 SVGIG (reference sequence). This CDR3 is built from 17 residues. In DNA form, the CDR3 reads TGTGCCTGGAGTGTATTATCGGGGGGGACCAATAATTCACCCCTCCACTTT. It translates to CAWSVLSGGTNNSPLHF. Supplemented by reference TRBV30 and TRBJ1-6, the full variable domain reads SQTIHQWPATLVQPVGSPLSLECTVEGTSNPNLYWYRQAAGRGLQLLFYSVGIGQISSEVPQNLSASRPQDRQFILSSKKLLLSDSGFYLCAWSVLSGGTNNSPLHFGNGTRLTVT.

The chain combines TRBV29-1 with TRBJ2-7; D not certain. Trimming shortened V by 3 bases and J by 2 bases, and 8 bases separated the two germline ends. Germline V lookup: CDR1 SQVTM, CDR2 ANQGSEA. This CDR3 is built from 12 residues. CDR3 coding DNA: TGCAGCGTTGAGGCGGATCCCTACGAGCAGTACTTC. This encodes CSVEADPYEQYF.

The chain has TRBV5-6 and TRBJ1-6; possibly TRBD1 for D (6 bases). Germline-derived CDR1 and CDR2 are SGHDT and YYEEEE. V lost 5 bases and J 9 bases, leaving 18 bases between the germline ends. This CDR3 is built from 15 residues. Here the CDR3 reads CASSSGANGVSPLHF. The DNA for the CDR3 is TGTGCCAGCAGTTCAGGGGCGAACGGGGTTTCACCCCTCCACTTT.

As to this clone: A junction boundary mismatches the germline segment, possibly from a read error. The rearrangement links TRBV7-6 to TRBJ1-5; TRBD1 is a possible D gene (6 bases). This CDR3 comprises 14 residues. Germline-derived CDR1 and CDR2 are SGHVS and FNYEAQ. Here the CDR3 reads CASSLEGGNQPQHF. CDR3 nucleotide sequence: TGTGCCAGCAGTTTAGAGGGGGGGAATCAGCCCCAGCATTTT.

The chain couples TRBV28 to TRBJ2-7; TRBD1 aligns across 9 bases. V lost 5 bases to trimming and J lost 5 bases; unmatched junction nucleotides: 4. The CDR3 has 13 residues. Germline V gene data show CDR1 as MDHEN and CDR2 as SYDVKM. The CDR3 sequence: CASSPRTGDEQYF. CDR3 DNA sequence: TGTGCCAGCAGTCCCCGGACAGGGGACGAGCAGTACTTC.

The rearrangement joins TRBV7-9 to TRBJ2-7; weak D call: TRBD2 (6 bases). The CDR3 has 15 residues. Germline V gene sequence: CDR1 SEHNR, CDR2 FQNEAQ (reference sequence). The V end lost 1 base, the J end lost 4 bases, and 14 bases lay between the germline ends. The CDR3 here is CASSLEGGVLYEQYF. CDR3 nucleotides: TGTGCCAGCAGCTTAGAGGGCGGGGTACTTTACGAGCAGTACTTC.

V is TRBV29-1 and J is TRBJ1-2; D might be TRBD1 (5 bases). There are 13 residues in the CDR3. The ends were cut back, 3 bases at V and 2 bases at J, with 10 bases in the middle. The germline V gene has CDR1 SQVTM and CDR2 ANQGSEA. For the CDR3, the DNA is TGCAGCGTTGAGGAGGGGCGAAACTATGGCTACACCTTC. This codes for CSVEEGRNYGYTF.

The chain carries TRBV30 and TRBJ1-5; 8 bases map to TRBD1. Germline CDR1 and CDR2: GTSNPN and SVGIG (reference sequence). J lost 4 bases, V lost 3 bases, and 8 bases had no gene match. CDR3 length: 15 residues. CDR3 in DNA: TGTGCCTGGAGACCCCGGACAGGGAGGAATCAGCCCCAGCATTTT. Residues: CAWRPRTGRNQPQHF.

The V gene is TRBV5-6, the J gene TRBJ2-5, with no clear D. Trimming took 6 bases from V and 9 from J, leaving 15 bases between them. This CDR3 region has 12 residues. Germline CDR1 reads SGHDT; CDR2 reads YYEEEE. CDR3 nucleotide sequence: TGTGCCAGCAATCTGGGCCCCACGGCCCAGTACTTC. Its protein is CASNLGPTAQYF. The whole variable domain, filled in from reference TRBV5-6 and TRBJ2-5, reads DAGVTQSPTHLIKTRGQQVTLRCSPKSGHDTVSWYQQALGQGPQFIFQYYEEEERQRGNFPDRFSGHQFPNYSSELNVNALLLGDSALYLCASNLGPTAQYFGPGTRLLVL.